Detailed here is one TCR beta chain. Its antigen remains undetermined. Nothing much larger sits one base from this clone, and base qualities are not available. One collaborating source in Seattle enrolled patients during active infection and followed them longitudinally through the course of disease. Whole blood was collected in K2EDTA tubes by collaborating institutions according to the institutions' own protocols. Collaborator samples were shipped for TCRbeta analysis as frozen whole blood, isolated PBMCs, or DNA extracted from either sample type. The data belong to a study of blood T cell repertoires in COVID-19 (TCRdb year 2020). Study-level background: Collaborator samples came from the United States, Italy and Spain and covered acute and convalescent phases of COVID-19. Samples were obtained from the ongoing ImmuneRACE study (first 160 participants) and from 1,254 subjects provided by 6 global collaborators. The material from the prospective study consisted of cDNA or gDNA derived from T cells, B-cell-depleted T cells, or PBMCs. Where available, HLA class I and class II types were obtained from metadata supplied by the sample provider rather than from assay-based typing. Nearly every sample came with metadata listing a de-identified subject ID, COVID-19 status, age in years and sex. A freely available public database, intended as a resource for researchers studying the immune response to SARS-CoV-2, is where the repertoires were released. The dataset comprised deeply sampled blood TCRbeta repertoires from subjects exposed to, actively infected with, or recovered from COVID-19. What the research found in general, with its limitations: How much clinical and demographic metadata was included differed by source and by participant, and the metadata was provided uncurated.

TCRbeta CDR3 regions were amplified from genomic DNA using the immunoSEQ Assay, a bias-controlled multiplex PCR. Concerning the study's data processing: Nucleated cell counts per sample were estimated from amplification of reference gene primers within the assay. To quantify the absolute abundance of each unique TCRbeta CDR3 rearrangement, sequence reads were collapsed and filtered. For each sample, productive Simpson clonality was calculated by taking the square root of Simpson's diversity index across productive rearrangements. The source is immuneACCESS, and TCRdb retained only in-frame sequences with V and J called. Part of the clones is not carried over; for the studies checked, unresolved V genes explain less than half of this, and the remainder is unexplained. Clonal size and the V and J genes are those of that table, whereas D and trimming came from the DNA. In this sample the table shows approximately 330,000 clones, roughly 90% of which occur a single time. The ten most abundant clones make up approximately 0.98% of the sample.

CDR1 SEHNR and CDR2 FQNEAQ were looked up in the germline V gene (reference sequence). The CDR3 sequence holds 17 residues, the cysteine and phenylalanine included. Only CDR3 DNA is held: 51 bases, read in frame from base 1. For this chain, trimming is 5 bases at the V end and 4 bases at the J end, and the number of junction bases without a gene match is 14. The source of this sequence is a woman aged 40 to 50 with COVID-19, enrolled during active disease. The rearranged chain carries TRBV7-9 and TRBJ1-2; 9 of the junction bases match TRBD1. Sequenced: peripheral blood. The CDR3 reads CASSLTPSGTGTYGYTF. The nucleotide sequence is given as TGTGCCAGCAGCCTGACCCCCTCCGGGACAGGGACCTATGGCTACACCTTC.